These 5 T cell receptor beta chains were sequenced from one sample in a study of cytomegalovirus exposure and HLA in healthy donors. Vbeta (60) and Jbeta (13) primers were used in the PCR. Some clones are missing from TCRdb's copy, which holds only in-frame ones; the method was immunoSEQ multiplex PCR. The sample shows 160,000 or so clones, around four fifths of them seen only once. What was sequenced was PBMCs. The receptors originated from a woman aged 50 to 65 in good health and CMV-seronegative.

The rearrangement joins TRBV6-5 to TRBJ1-1; 7 positions match TRBD1. Germline V gene sequence: CDR1 MNHEY, CDR2 SVGAGI. V lost 6 bases and J lost 0; bases outside the gene matches: 7. The CDR3 is made up of 15 amino acids. The CDR3 DNA is TGTGCCAGCAGCGACAGGGCAAGCATGAACACTGAAGCTTTCTTT. Encoded protein: CASSDRASMNTEAFF.

The chain recombines TRBV4-2 with TRBJ1-6, with D unresolved. Looked up from germline, CDR1 is LGHNA and CDR2 is YNFKEQ. The V end lost 1 base, the J end lost 7 bases, and 11 bases lay between the germline ends. CDR3 length equals 15 residues. The CDR3 coding sequence is TGTGCCAGCAGCCAAGTGGAGCTCGGGAATTCACCCCTCCACTTT. Translated: CASSQVELGNSPLHF.

The chain joins TRBV7-2 to TRBJ1-2; D is possibly TRBD1 (5 bases). Trimming shortened V by 1 base and J by 4 bases, and 10 bases separated the two germline ends. Germline lookup yields CDR1 SGHTA and CDR2 FQGNSA. CDR3 length: 14 amino acids. In DNA form, the CDR3 reads TGTGCCAGCAGCTTAGTAGGTCAGGGCTATGGCTACACCTTC. This encodes CASSLVGQGYGYTF.

This chain connects TRBV9 to TRBJ1-1; 8 nucleotides match TRBD1. This CDR3 has 14 amino acids. V lost 3 bases to trimming and J lost 8 bases; unmatched junction nucleotides: 9. CDR1 is SGDLS and CDR2 is YYNGEE in the germline V gene. CDR3: CASSAGTGVPEAFF. The CDR3 bases are TGTGCCAGCAGCGCAGGGACAGGCGTTCCGGAAGCTTTCTTT. The full variable domain, completed using reference TRBV9 and TRBJ1-1, is DSGVTQTPKHLITATGQRVTLRCSPRSGDLSVYWYQQSLDQGLQFLIQYYNGEERAKGNILERFSAQQFPDLHSELNLSSLELGDSALYFCASSAGTGVPEAFFGQGTRLTVV.

The chain is built from TRBV18 and TRBJ1-1, with D tentatively TRBD1 (6 bases). The CDR3 spans 13 residues. The ends were cut back, 0 bases at V and 8 bases at J, with 10 bases in the middle. CDR1 and CDR2 from the germline V gene are KGHSH and LQKENI. CDR3 residues: CASSPPRDREAFF. In DNA form, the CDR3 reads TGTGCCAGCTCACCACCGCGAGACAGGGAAGCTTTCTTT.